This is a list of T cell receptor beta chains from one sample in a study of control samples from healthy donors and cancer patients. Sequencing was performed with immunoSEQ multiplex PCR; in TCRdb, only in-frame clones are kept and a portion is missing. The sample consists of 90,000 or so clones, about 89% of them appearing once. Sequencing was done on a sample of blood. The receptors derive from a woman aged 55 to 70 in good health. CDR3s include the opening cysteine and the closing phenylalanine or tryptophan. D genes are given only for firm matches. Expanded clones are given a class, and other clones once, few, many or no size at all.

-	TRBV11-3	TRBJ2-7	-	CASSLDFSYEQYF	TGTGCCAGCAGCTTAGATTTTTCCTACGAGCAGTACTTC
-	TRBV6-6	TRBJ1-1	-	CASSVQTEAFF	TGTGCCAGCAGCGTCCAGACAGAAGCTTTCTTT
-	TRBV5-1	TRBJ2-1	TRBD1	CASSQGQLYNEQFF	TGCGCCAGCAGCCAGGGACAGTTATACAATGAGCAGTTCTTC
once	TRBV7-9	TRBJ2-1	-	CASRQGGNEQFF	TGTGCCAGCAGACAGGGAGGGAATGAGCAGTTCTTC
-	TRBV4-2	TRBJ1-2	TRBD1	CASSQVGGGVGNGYTF	TGTGCCAGCAGCCAAGTGGGAGGGGGCGTTGGGAATGGCTACACCTTC
-	TRBV4-3	TRBJ2-1	-	CASSHRQFNYNEQFF	TGCGCCAGCAGCCACAGGCAGTTTAATTACAATGAGCAGTTCTTC
-	TRBV27	TRBJ1-1	TRBD1	CASSSQGGTEAFF	TGTGCCAGCAGTTCGCAGGGGGGGACTGAAGCTTTCTTT
-	TRBV18	TRBJ2-6	-	CASSQAQPGSGANVLTF	TGTGCCAGCTCACAGGCGCAGCCGGGCTCTGGGGCCAACGTCCTGACTTTC
-	TRBV28	TRBJ2-3	-	CASTDRSTDTQYF	TGTGCCAGCACTGACAGGAGCACAGATACGCAGTATTTT
-	TRBV28	TRBJ1-6	-	CASSFAGNSPLHF	TGTGCCAGCAGTTTCGCAGGGAACTCACCCCTCCACTTT
once	TRBV7-2	TRBJ2-2	TRBD2	CASSLGLAGPGELFF	TGTGCCAGCAGCTTGGGACTAGCGGGACCCGGGGAGCTGTTTTTT
-	TRBV15	TRBJ2-7	-	CATSRDQSGGDEQYF	TGTGCCACCAGCAGAGATCAGTCGGGCGGGGACGAGCAGTACTTC
-	TRBV5-1	TRBJ2-5	TRBD1	CASSSYDRAETQYF	TGCGCCAGCAGCTCTTATGACAGGGCGGAGACCCAGTACTTC
-	TRBV28	TRBJ1-5	-	CASSTDGFYSNQPQHF	TGTGCCAGCAGCACAGACGGGTTTTATAGCAATCAGCCCCAGCATTTT
-	TRBV7-8	TRBJ2-5	TRBD1	CASSFGTAQTQYF	TGTGCCAGCAGCTTTGGGACAGCTCAGACCCAGTACTTC
-	TRBV7-2	TRBJ2-3	-	CASSLRDHTDTQYF	TGTGCCAGCAGCTTAAGGGACCACACAGATACGCAGTATTTT
-	TRBV11-2	TRBJ2-7	-	CASSSLRGAGVIWYEQYF	TGTGCCAGCAGCTCTCTAAGGGGGGCGGGAGTAATTTGGTACGAGCAGTACTTC
-	TRBV5-1	TRBJ1-1	TRBD1	CASSGQENTEAFF	TGCGCCAGCAGCGGACAGGAGAACACTGAAGCTTTCTTT
-	TRBV28	TRBJ2-1	TRBD1	CASSSGTGGSARDYNEQFF	TGTGCCAGCAGTTCCGGGACAGGGGGCTCCGCTCGGGATTACAATGAGCAGTTCTTC
few	TRBV5-4	TRBJ1-3	-	CASSFGGVSGNTIYF	TGTGCCAGCAGCTTCGGGGGTGTCTCTGGAAACACCATATATTTT
-	TRBV7-9	TRBJ2-7	-	CASSFLALEQYF	TGTGCCAGCAGTTTTCTAGCACTCGAGCAGTACTTC
-	TRBV2	TRBJ2-7	TRBD1	CASTGTGGSFEQYF	TGTGCCAGCACCGGGACAGGGGGTTCCTTCGAGCAGTACTTC
-	TRBV2	TRBJ2-2	-	CASKFQMNTGELFF	TGTGCCAGCAAGTTTCAGATGAACACCGGGGAGCTGTTTTTT
-	TRBV4-1	TRBJ2-7	-	CASSQATGYPYEQYF	TGCGCCAGCAGCCAAGCGACAGGTTATCCCTACGAGCAGTACTTC
-	TRBV5-8	TRBJ2-7	TRBD2	CASSHLGLGGYEQYF	TGTGCCAGCAGCCATCTAGGACTAGGAGGCTACGAGCAGTACTTC
-	TRBV12-3/TRBV12-4	TRBJ1-1	-	CASTRTGTEAFF	TGTGCCAGCACGAGAACAGGGACTGAAGCTTTCTTT
-	TRBV19	TRBJ1-6	-	CASSSQGTTPLHF	TGTGCCAGTAGTAGTCAGGGCACAACACCCCTCCACTTT
-	TRBV20-1	TRBJ2-2	-	CSARAGELFF	TGCAGTGCTAGAGCCGGGGAGCTGTTTTTT
-	TRBV29-1	TRBJ1-2	TRBD1	CSVDGTGDYNYGYTF	TGCAGCGTTGATGGGACAGGGGACTATAACTATGGCTACACCTTC
-	TRBV6-6	TRBJ2-3	-	CASQNTDTQYF	TGTGCCAGCCAGAACACAGATACGCAGTATTTT
-	TRBV2	TRBJ2-7	TRBD1	CASEGAVYEQYF	TGTGCCAGCGAGGGGGCAGTTTACGAGCAGTACTTC
-	TRBV4-1	TRBJ2-3	TRBD1	CASSQLGGQDTDTQYF	TGCGCCAGCAGCCAGCTCGGGGGACAGGACACAGATACGCAGTATTTT
few	TRBV7-2	TRBJ1-2	TRBD1	CASSLEGQGFYGYTF	TGTGCCAGCAGCTTGGAGGGACAGGGGTTCTATGGCTACACCTTC
-	TRBV27	TRBJ1-1	-	CASRRQLNTEAFF	TGTGCCAGTAGACGACAGTTGAACACTGAAGCTTTCTTT
-	TRBV7-2	TRBJ1-6	-	CASSLNRAPNSPLHF	TGTGCCAGCAGCCTAAACAGGGCTCCTAATTCACCCCTCCACTTT
-	TRBV5-1	TRBJ2-1	TRBD1	CASSSTGFNEQFF	TGCGCCAGCAGCTCGACAGGGTTTAATGAGCAGTTCTTC
once	TRBV12-3/TRBV12-4	TRBJ2-3	-	CASSFTGTDTQYF	TGTGCCAGCAGTTTCACTGGCACAGATACGCAGTATTTT
-	TRBV6-5	TRBJ1-5	-	CASKGGNQPQHF	TGTGCCAGCAAGGGGGGCAATCAGCCCCAGCATTTT
-	TRBV11-2	TRBJ1-2	-	CASSLSGYGYTF	TGTGCCAGCAGCTTATCAGGCTATGGCTACACCTTC
-	TRBV12-3/TRBV12-4	TRBJ1-5	-	CASSRTEQPQHF	TGTGCCAGCAGCCGTACAGAACAGCCCCAGCATTTT
-	TRBV3-1/TRBV3-2	TRBJ1-2	-	CASSQSEGIGNTF	TGTGCCAGCAGCCAATCAGAGGGGATAGGGAACACCTTC
-	TRBV13	TRBJ2-3	TRBD2	CASSGGSGRRSDTQYF	TGTGCCAGCAGCGGCGGGAGCGGGAGGAGGTCAGATACGCAGTATTTT
-	TRBV19	TRBJ1-2	-	CASSIEYRYGYTF	TGTGCCAGTAGTATAGAGTACCGCTATGGCTACACCTTC
-	TRBV5-1	TRBJ1-2	-	CASSPDIGNGYTF	TGCGCCAGCAGTCCTGACATAGGTAATGGCTACACCTTC
-	TRBV30	TRBJ1-6	TRBD1	CAWTQGQGSSPLHF	TGTGCCTGGACCCAGGGACAGGGGTCGTCACCCCTCCACTTT
-	TRBV6-5	TRBJ2-7	-	CASRQPGRSYEQYF	TGTGCCAGCAGGCAACCGGGACGCTCCTACGAGCAGTACTTC
-	TRBV4-2	TRBJ2-4	TRBD2	CASSQVTGGPSNIQYF	TGTGCCAGCAGCCAAGTAACGGGAGGGCCTTCAAACATTCAGTACTTC
once	TRBV6-1	TRBJ1-1	-	CASSDWGLGIDTEAFF	TGTGCCAGCAGTGACTGGGGCCTCGGTATTGACACTGAAGCTTTCTTT
-	TRBV2	TRBJ1-1	-	CASSEAPPQWAAFF	TGTGCCAGCAGTGAAGCGCCACCCCAGTGGGCGGCTTTCTTT
-	TRBV11-3	TRBJ1-1	TRBD1	CASSLGQGTEAFF	TGTGCCAGCAGCTTAGGACAGGGGACTGAAGCTTTCTTT
once	TRBV7-2	TRBJ2-3	-	CASSLARGTDTQYF	TGTGCCAGCAGCCTCGCTAGGGGCACAGATACGCAGTATTTT
-	TRBV19	TRBJ1-2	-	CASKEGNYGYTF	TGTGCCAGTAAGGAGGGGAACTATGGCTACACCTTC
once	TRBV28	TRBJ1-2	-	CASSALYGYTF	TGTGCCAGCAGTGCTCTCTATGGCTACACCTTC
-	TRBV7-9	TRBJ2-7	TRBD1	CASSSQGASSYEQYF	TGTGCCAGCAGCTCACAGGGGGCTTCCTCCTACGAGCAGTACTTC
-	TRBV7-9	TRBJ2-7	TRBD2	CASSFPRVGPSGNYEQYF	TGTGCCAGCAGCTTCCCCCGGGTGGGACCTAGCGGCAACTACGAGCAGTACTTC
-	TRBV30	TRBJ2-1	TRBD2	CAWNLLAGADNEQFF	TGTGCCTGGAACTTACTAGCGGGGGCCGACAATGAGCAGTTCTTC
once	TRBV5-6	TRBJ1-1	TRBD1	CASSVGGAGRTEAFF	TGTGCCAGCAGCGTAGGGGGCGCAGGGCGCACTGAAGCTTTCTTT